This is a list of T cell receptor beta chains from one sample in a study of blood T cells in healthy people across ages. MiXCR, run by TCRdb on the 5' RACE reads, gives a single entry per CDR3 protein. The data show roughly 1,800,000 distinct CDR3 sequences, 49% seen once. Material for sequencing was blood. These receptors were collected from a woman aged 40-49 years in good health. Both conserved end residues are part of each CDR3. A D gene is named only where the DNA matches it firmly. Clone size is shown for a subset of rows, as once, few, many or a class of expanded clone.

>-|TRBJ2-3|-|TRBV20-1
TGCAGTGCTAGTAGGGATTCGAGGACAGATACGCAGTATTTT
CSASRDSRTDTQYF
>TRBD1|TRBJ2-7|-|TRBV5-7
TGTGCCAGCAGCCCGCTCGAGACAGGGCCCCTCTACGAGCAGTACTTC
CASSPLETGPLYEQYF
>-|TRBJ1-2|-|TRBV4-3
TGCGCCAGCAGCCAAGTGGGGACAATGCTTGGCTACACCTTC
CASSQVGTMLGYTF
>TRBD2|TRBJ2-5|few|TRBV20-1
TGCAGTGCTAGAGCGGGGGGGTGGGAGACCCAGTACTTC
CSARAGGWETQYF
>TRBD2|TRBJ2-3|-|TRBV9
TGTGCCAGCAGCGTGACTAGCGGGGTGAGCACAGATACGCAGTATTTT
CASSVTSGVSTDTQYF
>TRBD1|TRBJ1-2|-|TRBV6-2/TRBV6-3
TGTGCCAGCAGTTCCGGACAGGTTTACTATGGCTACACCTTC
CASSSGQVYYGYTF
>-|TRBJ2-3|-|TRBV24-1
TGTGCCACCAGTCGGGGGGCACGCGGGAGCACAGATACGCAGTATTTT
CATSRGARGSTDTQYF
>TRBD2|TRBJ2-1|-|TRBV28
TGTGCCAGCAGTTCCCCGTGGGGTAGCGGGACACTAGGAGTGTCCAATGAGCAGTTCTTC
CASSSPWGSGTLGVSNEQFF
>-|TRBJ2-3|-|TRBV12-3/TRBV12-4
TGTGCCAGCACAAGGGATACGCAGTATTTT
CASTRDTQYF
>TRBD1|TRBJ1-5|-|TRBV24-1
TGTGCCACCAGTGACCCTGGACAGGGGATGGATCAGCCCCAGCATTTT
CATSDPGQGMDQPQHF
>-|TRBJ2-7|-|TRBV21-1
TGTGCCAGCACCCAGAGAGAGACTAGCGGATCCTACGAGCAGTACTTC
CASTQRETSGSYEQYF
>TRBD2|TRBJ2-1|-|TRBV6-2/TRBV6-3
TGTGCCGGCAGCCACTGGACTAGCGAGTCCTACAATGAGCAGTTCTTC
CAGSHWTSESYNEQFF
>-|TRBJ2-3|-|TRBV6-1
TGTGCCAGCAGTGAATTGGTCAACCTTAGCACAGATACGCAGTATTTT
CASSELVNLSTDTQYF
>TRBD2|TRBJ2-3|-|TRBV4-2
TGTGCCAGCAGCCAAGAACTAGAGCTAGCGGGGCGCTCGCAGTATTTT
CASSQELELAGRSQYF
>-|TRBJ1-5|few|TRBV29-1
TGCAGCGTTGAGACGGCGAGGCAGCCCCAGCATTTT
CSVETARQPQHF
>-|TRBJ1-2|once|TRBV2
TGTGCCAGCAGAAAATACCCTCCGGACACCGATCGTTTTTACTATGGCTACACCTTC
CASRKYPPDTDRFYYGYTF
>-|TRBJ2-6|-|TRBV6-1
TGTGCCAGCATAGGCCCGGGACAAGCCTATTCTGGGGCCAACGTCCTGACTTTC
CASIGPGQAYSGANVLTF
>TRBD1|TRBJ1-3|-|TRBV6-1
TGTGCCAGCGGAATCCTCCGCCAGGGGACAGGGGCTGGAAACACCATATATTTT
CASGILRQGTGAGNTIYF
>-|TRBJ1-2|-|TRBV4-3
TGCGCCAGCAGCCAGGACCCCGACAGAGGGTTCTATGGCTACACCTTC
CASSQDPDRGFYGYTF
>-|TRBJ2-5|-|TRBV20-1
TGCAGTGCTAGAGATCCCCGGCAGGTCGAGACCCAGTACTTC
CSARDPRQVETQYF
>TRBD2|TRBJ2-1|few|TRBV7-2
TGTGCCAGCAGCCCTGTAGCGGGGGAGTACTACAATGAGCAGTTCTTC
CASSPVAGEYYNEQFF
>TRBD2|TRBJ2-1|-|TRBV3-1
TGTGCCAGCAGCCAATCAACAGCGGGGAATGAGCAGTTCTTC
CASSQSTAGNEQFF
>-|TRBJ1-5|-|TRBV7-9
TGTGCCAGCAGCTTAGGCCAGGGTGTCAGTCAGCCCCAGCATTTT
CASSLGQGVSQPQHF
>-|TRBJ2-1|-|TRBV20-1
TGCAGTGCTCGCAAGGACGATTCCTACAATGAGCAGTTCTTC
CSARKDDSYNEQFF
>-|TRBJ2-7|-|TRBV28
TGTGCCAGCAGTTTAGGAAGAAAATACGAGCAGTACTTC
CASSLGRKYEQYF
>-|TRBJ2-5|few|TRBV11-2
TGTGCCAGCAGCTTTCTCTTAGGGGGAATTCAAGAGACCCAGTACTTC
CASSFLLGGIQETQYF
>TRBD1|TRBJ2-7|few|TRBV9
TGTGCCAGCAGCGTAGCGACAGGGGGACCCTACGAGCAGTACTTC
CASSVATGGPYEQYF
>-|TRBJ2-1|-|TRBV24-1
TGTGCCACCAGTGGCCCCCCGCTTTCTAGTAATGAGCAGTTCTTC
CATSGPPLSSNEQFF
>-|TRBJ2-3|few|TRBV13
TGTGCCAGCAGCTCCGAGGACCCTGCAAGGCAGTATTTT
CASSSEDPARQYF
>-|TRBJ2-7|-|TRBV20-1
-
CGCFGPGAETQYF
>-|TRBJ2-1|-|TRBV7-8
TGTGCCAGCAGCTTAATCTCAGGTTCCCCCAATGAGCAGTTCTTC
CASSLISGSPNEQFF
>-|TRBJ2-1|-|TRBV7-3
TGTGCCAGCAGCTTAGCCCCCACTAGCAGGAGTGAGCAGTTCTTC
CASSLAPTSRSEQFF
>TRBD2|TRBJ2-1|few|TRBV7-2
TGTGCCAGCAGCAAGGGACTAGCTGGGGGTGAGCAGTTCTTC
CASSKGLAGGEQFF
>-|TRBJ2-3|-|TRBV6-4
TGTGCCAGCAGTGACGTCCCGCGGGCCCCAGATACGCAGTATTTT
CASSDVPRAPDTQYF
>-|TRBJ2-1|few|TRBV5-1
TGCGCCAGCAGCTCCGGACAGCCCTCCTACAATGAGCAGTTCTTC
CASSSGQPSYNEQFF
>TRBD1|TRBJ2-1|-|TRBV5-1
TGCGCCAGCAGCTTGATTCCGGGACAGGGTTATGAGCAGTTCTTC
CASSLIPGQGYEQFF
>TRBD2|TRBJ2-1|-|TRBV7-2
TGTGCCAGCAGCAAGGCGGGGGGAAGAGTAGGAGAGCAGTTCTTC
CASSKAGGRVGEQFF
>-|TRBJ1-2|-|TRBV4-3
TGCGCCAGCAGCCAAGAGGCCGGGGGCGGTGGCTACACCTTC
CASSQEAGGGGYTF
>-|TRBJ2-1|few|TRBV29-1
TGCAGCGTTGAGGGGCTAGCTCCCTTCGATGAGCAGTTCTTC
CSVEGLAPFDEQFF
>-|TRBJ2-7|few|TRBV6-1
TGTGCCAGCAGTGAGCCGGGGGCAGGTTCCTACGAGCAGTACTTC
CASSEPGAGSYEQYF
>-|TRBJ2-1|once|TRBV6-2/TRBV6-3
TGTGCCAGCAGTTACGCCCGGGACGATGGAGAGACCCAGTTCTTC
CASSYARDDGETQFF
>-|TRBJ1-1|-|TRBV9
TGTGCCAGCACCCCCAGCCGGGCGTGGGGGACTGAAGCTTTCTTT
CASTPSRAWGTEAFF
>-|TRBJ2-1|few|TRBV29-1
TGCAGCGCCGGGGCCCCGAACAATGAGCAGTTCTTC
CSAGAPNNEQFF
>-|TRBJ2-1|-|TRBV3-1
TGTGCCAGCAGCCCCAGAGACCGGGGAACGCGGTACAATGAGCAGTTCTTC
CASSPRDRGTRYNEQFF
>-|TRBJ2-3|-|TRBV29-1
TGCAGCGTTGAATTCGGGCTAGGGACAGATACGCAGTATTTT
CSVEFGLGTDTQYF
>TRBD2|TRBJ2-1|-|TRBV11-2
TGTGCCAGCAGGATAGCGGGGGGGCGTTACAATGAGCAGTTCTTC
CASRIAGGRYNEQFF
>-|TRBJ2-5|few|TRBV10-3
TGTGCCATCAGGGGCAGGGTCACAGAGACCCAGTACTTC
CAIRGRVTETQYF
>-|TRBJ1-5|-|TRBV29-1
TGCAGCGTTGACCTGGGCTTCAATCAGCCCCAGCATTTT
CSVDLGFNQPQHF
>-|TRBJ1-6|-|TRBV20-1
TGCAGTGCTAGGCGGGACCAGGATTCACCCCTCCACTTT
CSARRDQDSPLHF
>-|TRBJ2-1|few|TRBV7-9
TGTGCCAGCAGCTTAGGAGGTTGGGTACTAGCTCCCAATGAGCAGTTCTTC
CASSLGGWVLAPNEQFF
>TRBD2|TRBJ2-7|-|TRBV20-1
TGCAGTGCTAGAGGTGGCGGGGGGTTGTACGAGCAGTACTTC
CSARGGGGLYEQYF
>TRBD1|TRBJ1-5|-|TRBV19
TGTGCCAGTACAAACAGGGGACGTGGGGCCCAGCATTTT
CASTNRGRGAQHF
>TRBD2|TRBJ2-5|-|TRBV2
TGTGCCAGCAGACACGGGCTAGCGGGGGGCCAAGAGACCCAGTACTTC
CASRHGLAGGQETQYF
>-|TRBJ2-3|-|TRBV7-9
TGTGCCGGCAGCTTAACGGGGGATACGCAGTATTTT
CAGSLTGDTQYF
>TRBD2|TRBJ2-5|-|TRBV5-6
TGTGCCAGCACCCTAGGGTTGGGAGCGGGGGGACGGATACTGACCCAGTACTTC
CASTLGLGAGGRILTQYF